This T cell receptor (beta chain) was documented in a study of Tregs in tolerant kidney transplant recipients. Whole-study findings and limits: Changing PCR primers prevented nucleotide comparison between some patients' samples. In tolerant patients, donor-specific Tregs outgrew total Tregs, suggesting antigen-driven expansion.

With regard to this clone: Its antigen is still unknown.

With V trimmed by 6 bases and J by 3 bases, 11 bases remained unmatched. This CDR3 spans 15 amino acids. CDR1 is MNHEY and CDR2 is SMNVEV in the germline V gene (reference sequence). Here immunoSEQ multiplex PCR was the method, and the copy in TCRdb shows in-frame clones only, minus some. The data show 60,000 to 95,000 clones, 98% seen once. Unstimulated Tregs (CD4+CD25+CD127-) and CD4+CD25- non-Tregs were sorted from PBMCs. The source material was CD4+ T cells from blood, sampled before the transplant. This clonotype originated in a human donor who received a combined kidney and bone marrow transplant. The V and J genes are TRBV27 and TRBJ2-7, with 7 bases lining up with TRBD2. The CDR3 protein is CASRGGEAGLYEQYF. CDR3 nucleotide sequence: TGTGCCAGCAGGGGAGGGGAGGCAGGGCTCTACGAGCAGTACTTC.